This section outlines one TCR beta chain sequence together with its context. Germline trimming cut 3 bases from V and 8 bases from J; bases unmatched to any gene: 15. There are 15 residues in the CDR3. Germline lookup yields CDR1 SQVTM and CDR2 ANQGSEA. These data come from a study of control samples from healthy donors and cancer patients. Data came from immunoSEQ multiplex PCR; TCRdb stores just in-frame clones and leaves some out. Among 69,000 or so clones listed, roughly 93% were seen once. This chain links TRBV29-1 with TRBJ1-2; 7 positions match TRBD1. The sequenced material came from blood. The sequence was obtained from a woman between 25 and 40 years old in good health. CDR3 nucleotide sequence: TGCAGCGTTGATGCGGGCCAGGGGGGGGTATCAGGCTACACCTTC. Its translation is CSVDAGQGGVSGYTF.